This is a list of T cell receptor beta chains from one sample in a study of tumor-infiltrating lymphocytes in primary liver carcinoma. TCRdb recomputed calls from the multiplex PCR reads with MiXCR, one row per CDR3 protein. The repertoire consists of tens of thousands of distinct CDR3 sequences, with 70% to 80% occurring once and the leading ten covering roughly 15%. Sequenced material: liver tumor tissue from sampling region 4. All receptors come from a woman aged 55-69 years with primary liver carcinoma and hepatitis B virus infection. The CDR3 runs from the conserved cysteine through the conserved F or W. D genes are given only for firm matches. Size is omitted from some rows. Given values are once, few, many or a class for expanded clones.

TRBD1	TRBV6-1	TRBJ1-1	.	TGTGTCAACAGGGGAAGGACAGTGGGGAACACTGAAGCTTTCTTT	CVNRGRTVGNTEAFF
TRBD2	TRBV11-3	TRBJ2-1	.	TGTGCCAGGAGTCCTCGGGGTAGCGGGAACAATGAGCGGTTCTTC	CARSPRGSGNNERFF
TRBD1	TRBV11-2	TRBJ1-3	.	TGTGCCCGCAGCTCACGCCAGGACAGGGGAGCGTACTCTGGATACACCATATATTTT	CARSSRQDRGAYSGYTIYF
.	TRBV4-2	TRBJ2-3	.	TGTGCCATCAACTCCCAGACGGATACGCAGTATTTT	CAINSQTDTQYF
.	TRBV6-2/TRBV6-3	TRBJ2-3	.	TGTGCCAGCAGTTACGGCTGGACTCATATAGATACGCAATATTTT	CASSYGWTHIDTQYF
TRBD2	TRBV7-9	TRBJ2-2	.	TGTGCCGGCAGCCCCCGCGTAGCGGGGTCGAACACCGGGGAGCTGTTTTTT	CAGSPRVAGSNTGELFF
TRBD1	TRBV2	TRBJ2-3	.	TGTGCCAGCAGTAATAGCGGACAGGGGAATCAGCCCCAGTATTTT	CASSNSGQGNQPQYF
TRBD1	TRBV19	TRBJ2-1	.	TGTGCCAGTAGGAGACAGGGGCCCGCACACAATGAGCAGTTCTTC	CASRRQGPAHNEQFF
.	TRBV11-2	TRBJ1-6	once	TGTACCAGCAGCTTTGTACTGACTTCACCCCTCCACTTT	CTSSFVLTSPLHF
.	TRBV12-3/TRBV12-4	TRBJ2-7	.	TGTGCCGGCAGTTTAGGGCAAGGTGATTTATACGAGCAGTACTTC	CAGSLGQGDLYEQYF
.	TRBV18	TRBJ2-3	once	TGTGTCAGCTCACCTCCCGGACTCACAAATACGCAGTATTTT	CVSSPPGLTNTQYF
.	TRBV5-1	TRBJ1-6	once	TGCGCCAGCAGCTTTGGAGGGAATATCCAAGATAAGGCCCTCCAATTT	CASSFGGNIQDKALQF
TRBD1	TRBV6-6	TRBJ1-1	.	TGTGCCAGCAGCACAGGGGGGACTACTGAAGCTCTCTTT	CASSTGGTTEALF
TRBD2	TRBV6-4	TRBJ2-7	many	TGTGCCAAGGGAGATCCGGGACTAGTGAGTTACGAGCAGTACTTC	CAKGDPGLVSYEQYF
.	TRBV12-3/TRBV12-4	TRBJ1-3	few	TGTGCCAGCAGTTTAGATCAGGACAGCATCTCTGGAAACACCATATATTTT	CASSLDQDSISGNTIYF
.	TRBV11-1	TRBJ2-3	.	TGTGCCAGCAGCTCGCTATTTTCACTCGGAGGTATGCAGTATTTT	CASSSLFSLGGMQYF
.	TRBV6-1	TRBJ2-7	few	TGTGTCAGCAGTGATAGCATGATGGGAGCGGCGAGGGGCTACGAGCAGTACTTC	CVSSDSMMGAARGYEQYF
TRBD1	TRBV4-1	TRBJ1-5	.	TGCGCCAGCAGCCAAACGGGCAGGGGGTCTACAGATACGCAGCATTTT	CASSQTGRGSTDTQHF
.	TRBV5-1	TRBJ2-5	many	TGCGCCAGCAGCTTGGCCCGGGGCGAAGAGACCCAGTACTTC	CASSLARGEETQYF
.	TRBV7-9	TRBJ2-4	few	TGTGCCAGCAGCTTAGGGGGGGGGCCCAAAAACATTCAGTACTTC	CASSLGGGPKNIQYF
TRBD2	TRBV5-6	TRBJ2-1	once	TGCGCCAGCAGCCCCCGGGGGGGGGCATCTGCTCTCAATGAGCAGTTCTTC	CASSPRGGASALNEQFF
.	TRBV30	TRBJ2-1	.	TGTGCCTGGAACAGTGGGGGGGGGGGCAATGAACAGTTCTTC	CAWNSGGGGNEQFF
.	TRBV6-5	TRBJ2-3	once	TGTGCCAGTTCTGAACAGGGAACATATACACAGTATTTT	CASSEQGTYTQYF
.	TRBV11-2	TRBJ2-2	.	TGTGCCATCATCCCTCCGCAAGGATCGACCGGGGAGCTGTTTTTT	CAIIPPQGSTGELFF
TRBD1	TRBV6-4	TRBJ2-2	.	TGTGCTAGCCGGACAGGGGGTAACACCGGGGAGCCGTTTTTT	CASRTGGNTGEPFF
TRBD1	TRBV14	TRBJ2-7	many	TGTGCCAGCAGCCGAGGACAGGAAGGCAACAACGAGCAGTACTTC	CASSRGQEGNNEQYF
TRBD2	TRBV5-4	TRBJ2-1	few	TGTGCCAGCAGACTAGCGGTCGACAATGAGCAGTTCTTC	CASRLAVDNEQFF
TRBD2	TRBV12-3/TRBV12-4	TRBJ2-1	.	TGTGCTAGCAGTAAAACTGGGAGGACTAGCGGATCCTACAATGAGCAGTTCTTC	CASSKTGRTSGSYNEQFF
.	TRBV6-6	TRBJ2-7	.	TGTGCCAGCAGAACAATAAGCAGGGGTTCGAGCGAGCAGTACTTC	CASRTISRGSSEQYF
.	TRBV11-2	TRBJ1-5	medium-sized	TGTGCCAGCAGCTTAGGTCGGTATCAGCCCCAGCATTTT	CASSLGRYQPQHF
.	TRBV11-2	TRBJ2-7	.	TGTGCCAGCACGACTCCCGGGCAGGAGGCAACGGGGAAGCAGTACTTC	CASTTPGQEATGKQYF
.	TRBV4-2	TRBJ2-1	.	TGTGCCGGCAGCCAAGGGGAGACAGACTACAACGAGCAGTTCTTC	CAGSQGETDYNEQFF
TRBD2	TRBV6-5	TRBJ2-1	.	TGTGCCAACAGGCCACTAGCGGGAGAACCTGAGCAGTTCTTC	CANRPLAGEPEQFF
.	TRBV6-4	TRBJ2-1	many	TGTGCCAGCAGTGACTCGACTGCCAATGAGCAGTTCTTC	CASSDSTANEQFF
TRBD2	TRBV2	TRBJ2-1	few	TGTGCCAGCAGGAAGACTAGCGGGATGCAGAATGAGCAGTTCTTC	CASRKTSGMQNEQFF
TRBD2	TRBV28	TRBJ2-5	.	TGTGCCAGCAGTCCGATGACCGGGAGGGCTGAAGAGACCCAGTACTTC	CASSPMTGRAEETQYF
.	TRBV5-8	TRBJ2-3	many	TGTGCCAGCAGCTTGCCATTTCGAACAGATACGCAGTATTTT	CASSLPFRTDTQYF
.	TRBV21-1	TRBJ1-3	.	TGTGCCGTCCGTCCGGCAAGGCCAGTAAACACCATATATTTT	CAVRPARPVNTIYF
.	TRBV6-2/TRBV6-3	TRBJ2-7	many	TGTGCCAGCAGTTCGCCTATGGGGCGGATGAGGCAGTACTTC	CASSSPMGRMRQYF
.	TRBV11-2	TRBJ1-6	.	TGTGCCAGCAGCCTAACCTCTAAATCACCCCTCCACTTT	CASSLTSKSPLHF
.	TRBV18	TRBJ2-2	few	TGTGCCAGCTCACCCGTAAAGAACACCGGGGAGCTGTTTTTT	CASSPVKNTGELFF